This T cell receptor (beta chain) was obtained from a study of cytomegalovirus exposure and HLA in healthy donors. Primers included in the PCR were 60 Vbeta and 13 Jbeta primers. Here immunoSEQ multiplex PCR was the method, and the copy in TCRdb shows in-frame clones only, minus some. In the table there are tens of thousands of clones, around 82% of which are singletons. This CDR3 contains 15 residues. Germline V gene lookup returns CDR1 MNHEY and CDR2 SMNVEV (reference sequence). This clone showed up just a few times. A junction end diverges from the germline sequence, so it may reflect a read error.

The sequenced sample consisted of PBMCs. The source is a man younger than 30 in good health and CMV-seronegative. This chain uses TRBV27 with TRBJ2-7; TRBD2 matches at 8 bases. CDR3 sequence reads: CASSISNSGVVEQYF. The CDR3 DNA is TGTGCCAGCAGTATATCGAATAGCGGGGTAGTCGAGCAGTACTTC.